This T cell receptor (beta chain) was sequenced in a study of blood T cell repertoires in COVID-19. Study context: Material from acute and convalescent COVID-19 was sourced from the United States, Italy and Spain. In each case, the material was cDNA or gDNA derived from T cells, B-cell-depleted T cells, or PBMCs.

In the study's own analysis: Estimation of nucleated cell counts was performed using reference gene primer amplification. Here immunoSEQ multiplex PCR was the method, and the copy in TCRdb shows in-frame clones only, minus some. Clonal size and the V and J genes are those of that table, whereas D and trimming came from the DNA. The table records fewer than 120,000 clones, just over 75% of them present only once. This CDR3 contains 13 residues. The V gene lost 6 bases and the J gene lost 4 bases, with 10 bases spanning the gap. The sequenced material came from peripheral blood. This TCR was recovered from an elderly woman with acute or convalescent COVID-19. The J gene is TRBJ1-5, the V gene TRBV12-3 or TRBV12-4; D is uncertain. CDR3 coding DNA: TGTGCCAGCAGCTCCGAAGCGAATCAGCCCCAGCATTTT. Protein product: CASSSEANQPQHF.